A selection of T cell receptor beta chains follows, all from one sample in a study of T cells in Graves' hyperthyroidism and ophthalmopathy. Each CDR3 protein gets one entry after TCRdb re-called the multiplex PCR reads with MiXCR. The table includes some 360,000 distinct CDR3 sequences, around a sixth detected once. Sequencing was done on a sample of blood. The receptors here all came from a middle-aged woman with Graves' ophthalmopathy. The CDR3 runs from the conserved cysteine through the conserved F or W. The order of the fields is CDR3 protein, CDR3 DNA, clone size, J gene, D gene, V gene. A D gene is named only where the DNA matches it firmly. A clone size is listed for some rows: how often the clone was seen (once, few, many), or a class if it is expanded.

CASSTLDGLETQYF	TGTGCCAGCAGCACCCTGGACGGGCTAGAGACCCAGTACTTC	NA	TRBJ2-5	NA	TRBV5-8
CASSYSGGYYEQYF	TGTGCCAGCAGTTACTCTGGCGGCTACTACGAGCAGTACTTC	once	TRBJ2-7	NA	TRBV6-2/TRBV6-3
CASRLRGRSETQYF	TGTGCCAGCAGGCTCAGGGGGCGGTCAGAGACCCAGTACTTC	many	TRBJ2-5	TRBD1	TRBV28
CASRTGGGYQETQYF	TGTGCCAGCAGGACAGGGGGCGGGTACCAAGAGACCCAGTACTTC	many	TRBJ2-5	TRBD1	TRBV6-5
CASSYSGTGGEGYTF	TGTGCCAGCAGTTACTCCGGGACAGGGGGCGAGGGCTACACCTTC	NA	TRBJ1-2	TRBD1	TRBV6-5
CASGRITYEQYF	TGTGCTAGTGGCAGAATAACCTACGAGCAGTACTTC	many	TRBJ2-7	NA	TRBV12-5
CASSPDSPDAFF	TGTGCCAGCAGTCCGGACAGCCCTGATGCTTTCTTT	NA	TRBJ1-1	NA	TRBV12-3/TRBV12-4
CASSPGPKSPLHF	TGTGCCAGCAGCCCGGGACCGAAATCACCCCTCCACTTT	many	TRBJ1-6	NA	TRBV7-3
CASSQRTSTGDYGYTF	TGTGCCAGCAGTCAAAGAACTTCTACAGGGGACTATGGCTACACCTTC	NA	TRBJ1-2	TRBD1	TRBV14
CASSELAGVLEQYF	TGTGCCAGCAGTGAACTAGCGGGAGTTCTCGAGCAGTACTTC	few	TRBJ2-7	TRBD2	TRBV28
CASRRVRESYEQYF	TGTGCCAGCCGTAGGGTTCGGGAGTCCTACGAGCAGTACTTC	many	TRBJ2-7	NA	TRBV6-2/TRBV6-3
CASSNRDRNTEAFF	TGTGCCAGCAGCAACCGGGACAGGAACACTGAAGCTTTCTTT	NA	TRBJ1-1	TRBD1	TRBV7-9
CASSSGLGTNYGYTF	TGTGCCAGCAGTTCAGGGTTAGGGACTAACTATGGCTACACCTTC	many	TRBJ1-2	NA	TRBV28
CASSSTSGQPQHF	TGTGCCAGCAGCTCGACATCGGGGCAGCCCCAGCATTTT	many	TRBJ1-5	NA	TRBV7-9
CASSLGRDSGANVLTF	TGCGCCAGCAGCTTGGGGAGGGACTCTGGGGCCAACGTCCTGACTTTC	many	TRBJ2-6	NA	TRBV5-1
CASSVEVYEQYF	TGTGCCAGCAGCGTCGAGGTTTACGAGCAGTACTTC	many	TRBJ2-7	NA	TRBV28